These 10 T cell receptor beta chains came from one sample sequenced in a study of cytomegalovirus exposure and HLA in healthy donors. Using immunoSEQ multiplex PCR, the repertoire was profiled, and TCRdb retains in-frame clones only, with some absent. The profile shows around 200,000 clones, just over 85% of them singletons. The specimen was PBMCs. These receptors all come from a woman in her late teens or twenties in good health and CMV-seronegative.

J is TRBJ2-7 and V is TRBV4-3, with TRBD1 matching 9 bases. The germline gives CDR1 LGHNA, CDR2 YSLEER. Germline trimming cut 5 bases from V and 6 bases from J; bases unmatched to any gene: 8. This CDR3 has 14 amino acids. The CDR3 sequence is CASSNRDRASEQYF. CDR3 nucleotide sequence: TGCGCCAGCAGCAACCGGGACAGGGCCTCCGAGCAGTACTTC.

The chain has TRBV5-4 and TRBJ2-7, with 10 bases matching TRBD2. Germline loops: CDR1 SGHNT, CDR2 YYREEE (reference sequence). The CDR3 length is 14 residues. The V segment lost 5 bases and the J segment 0 bases; nucleotides outside the gene matches: 2. CDR3 in amino acids: CASSPSGSSYEQYF. Written as DNA, the CDR3 is TGTGCCAGCAGTCCTAGCGGGAGCTCCTACGAGCAGTACTTC.

V is TRBV7-8 and J is TRBJ2-5, with 12 bases matching TRBD2. CDR1 and CDR2 (germline): SGHVS, FQNEAQ. The junction had 9 bases not matched to a gene; V was cut back by 5 bases and J by 5 bases. The CDR3 contains 16 residues. The CDR3 reads CASSPRLAGAWETQYF. CDR3 DNA: TGTGCCAGCAGCCCCCGACTAGCGGGGGCGTGGGAGACCCAGTACTTC. The full variable domain, rest sourced from reference TRBV7-8 and TRBJ2-5, is GAGVSQSPRYKVAKRGQDVALRCDPISGHVSLFWYQQALGQGPEFLTYFQNEAQLDKSGLPSDRFFAERPEGSVSTLKIQRTQQEDSAVYLCASSPRLAGAWETQYFGPGTRLLVL.

The V gene is TRBV10-3, the J gene TRBJ2-7; 12 bases map to TRBD2. With 3 bases clipped from V and 2 bases from J, the junction kept 2 bases outside the gene matches. This CDR3 has 15 amino acids. Germline V CDR1 and CDR2: ENHRY, SYGVKD. CDR3 in amino acids: CAISEGLAGTYEQYF. The CDR3 DNA reads TGTGCCATCAGTGAAGGACTAGCGGGAACCTACGAGCAGTACTTC.

The chain is built from TRBV15 and TRBJ2-7, with 8 bases identical to TRBD2. CDR3 size: 17 residues. Germline V gene sequence: CDR1 LNHNV, CDR2 YYDKDF (reference sequence). V gave up 1 base and J gave up 1 base; unmatched junction bases: 9. CDR3 nucleotides: TGTGCCACCAGCAGAGTAACGGGCGGGGGGACTTCCTACGAGCAGTACTTC. Protein product: CATSRVTGGGTSYEQYF.

The CDR3 here is CSVDLRVGRQETQYF. The CDR3 DNA sequence: TGCAGCGTTGATCTAAGGGTCGGGAGACAAGAGACCCAGTACTTC. V usage is TRBV29-1 and J usage is TRBJ2-5; D may be TRBD2 (6 bases). The ends were cut back, 3 bases at V and 2 bases at J, with 16 bases in the middle. The CDR3 contains 15 residues. Germline V gene sequence: CDR1 SQVTM, CDR2 ANQGSEA.

The V and J genes are TRBV27 and TRBJ2-1; 9 nucleotides match TRBD2. CDR1 MNHEY and CDR2 SMNVEV come from the germline V gene (reference sequence). The CDR3 contains 16 residues. The V and J ends lost 7 bases and 7 bases, in that order; junction bases with no gene match: 14. In DNA form, the CDR3 reads TGTGCCAGCACCTCCCTCTACAGCGGGAGGTTAAATGAGCAGTTCTTC. It specifies CASTSLYSGRLNEQFF.

The V gene is TRBV6-1, the J gene TRBJ1-4; no firm D call. This CDR3 has 15 amino acids. CDR1 is MNHNS and CDR2 is SASEGT in the germline V gene. The V end lost 6 bases, the J end lost 5 bases, and 16 bases lay between the germline ends. The CDR3 here is CASSLFQIFNEKLFF. The CDR3 coding sequence is TGTGCCAGCAGCCTCTTCCAGATTTTCAATGAAAAACTGTTTTTT.

This CDR3 reads CASSEGGDRYTGELFF. The CDR3 DNA follows: TGTGCCAGCAGTGAGGGGGGGGACAGGTACACCGGGGAGCTGTTTTTT. The chain carries TRBV2 and TRBJ2-2; TRBD1 might be the D (8 bases). Trimming took off 3 bases at V and 3 bases at J, with 14 bases between the two ends. The CDR3 spans 16 residues. CDR1 is SNHLY, CDR2 FYNNEI, per germline. Drawing the rest from reference TRBV2 and TRBJ2-2, the complete variable domain is EPEVTQTPSHQVTQMGQEVILRCVPISNHLYFYWYRQILGQKVEFLVSFYNNEISEKSEIFDDQFSVERPDGSNFTLKIRSTKLEDSAMYFCASSEGGDRYTGELFFGEGSRLTVL.

CDR3 DNA: TGTGCCAGCAGTTACTACGGGGACTGGCAGCCCCAGCATTTT. It translates to CASSYYGDWQPQHF. The chain employs TRBV6-6 and TRBJ1-5; D is perhaps TRBD1 (5 bases). The CDR3 totals 14 residues. Germline values: CDR1 MNHNY, CDR2 SVGAGI (reference sequence). Trimming removed 1 base from V and 7 bases from J, with 11 bases in between.